This entry describes one T cell receptor (beta chain). Its antigen is undetermined. The data are from a study of CD8 T cells in ankylosing spondylitis. Findings and caveats of the study: Among TCR beta sequences, a motif of eight highly homologous variants appeared characteristic of ankylosing spondylitis blood. Peripheral blood samples showed relatively rare disease-linked clones, and these clones were CD8+.

Unmatched junction bases numbered 8, after V lost 5 bases and J lost 0 bases. CDR3 size: 16 residues. From germline, CDR1 is SGHTA and CDR2 FQGNSA. TCRdb recomputed calls from the 5' RACE reads with MiXCR, one row per CDR3 protein. This table holds tens of thousands of distinct CDR3 sequences, about 7.8% found once. The TCR sequence derives from a male donor with ankylosing spondylitis or in good health (not recorded which). The chain employs TRBV7-2 and TRBJ2-3; 7 bases are a match to TRBD2. Sequencing input: blood, either unsorted or a sorted T cell fraction (not recorded which). The CDR3 DNA sequence: TGTGCCAGCAGCGTACTTGGAGCGGGAAGCACAGATACGCAGTATTTT. This gives the protein CASSVLGAGSTDTQYF.